Listed below are T cell receptor beta chains from one sample, sequenced in a study of T cells after yellow fever vaccination. TCRdb re-called the 5' RACE reads through MiXCR, storing one row per CDR3 protein. The sample consists of more than 450,000 distinct CDR3 sequences, around a fifth of them appearing once. The sequencing used PBMCs, collected 21 days after the first yellow fever vaccination. Receptors were obtained from a man aged 18 to 35 who received the YFV17D yellow fever vaccine. Both conserved end residues are part of each CDR3. The D gene is left open where the match is weak. Where a row states a size, it is once, few, many or the class of an expanded clone; other rows omit it.

J	D	size	V	CDR3	DNA
TRBJ1-1	TRBD1	-	TRBV30	CAWSQNRGHTEAFF	TGTGCCTGGAGTCAGAACAGGGGGCACACTGAAGCTTTCTTT
TRBJ2-7	-	-	TRBV4-3	CASSQEREKQYF	TGCGCCAGCAGCCAAGAACGGGAGAAGCAGTACTTC
TRBJ2-3	TRBD2	-	TRBV2	CASRIGLAGWDTQYF	TGTGCCAGCAGGATAGGACTAGCGGGGTGGGATACGCAGTATTTT
TRBJ1-5	-	-	TRBV6-2/TRBV6-3	CASSSPGQKLNQPQHF	TGTGCCAGCAGTTCACCTGGACAGAAGCTCAATCAGCCCCAGCATTTT
TRBJ1-3	-	-	TRBV6-5	CASSYGLGGTGNTIYF	TGTGCCAGCAGTTACGGTTTGGGAGGAACTGGAAACACCATATATTTT
TRBJ2-2	-	-	TRBV19	CASTRLGGGTGELFF	TGTGCCAGTACCCGTCTGGGGGGTGGGACCGGGGAGCTGTTTTTT
TRBJ2-3	-	few	TRBV12-3/TRBV12-4	CASSGWAGTDTQYF	TGTGCCAGTTCTGGGTGGGCCGGCACAGATACGCAGTATTTT
TRBJ2-3	TRBD2	-	TRBV20-1	CSARDLIAGAADTQYF	TGCAGTGCTAGAGATCTTATAGCGGGGGCCGCAGATACGCAGTATTTT
TRBJ2-7	-	-	TRBV10-3	CAISTLGTLSSYEQYF	TGTGCCATCAGTACCTTAGGGACGTTGAGCTCCTACGAGCAGTACTTC
TRBJ2-5	TRBD2	-	TRBV9	CASSVGASGGAGETQYF	TGTGCCAGCAGCGTTGGGGCTAGCGGGGGGGCCGGGGAGACCCAGTACTTC
TRBJ2-7	-	few	TRBV20-1	CSARDSSSYEQYF	TGCAGTGCTAGGGACAGCTCATCCTACGAGCAGTACTTC
TRBJ2-3	TRBD2	-	TRBV20-1	CSASLTAGGGTDTQYF	TGCAGTGCCAGCCTAACGGCGGGGGGCGGCACAGATACGCAGTATTTT
TRBJ2-7	TRBD1	-	TRBV5-1	CASSPRDRDSYEQYF	TGCGCCAGCAGCCCCCGGGACAGGGACTCCTACGAGCAGTACTTC
TRBJ1-4	-	-	TRBV18	CASSSDEKLFF	TGTGCCAGCTCATCCGACGAAAAACTGTTTTTT
TRBJ1-2	-	-	TRBV9	CASSVASHLAAYGYTF	TGTGCCAGCAGCGTAGCTTCCCATCTAGCGGCCTATGGCTACACCTTC
TRBJ1-2	-	-	TRBV5-1	CASSLFHEDGYTF	TGCGCCAGCAGCTTGTTTCACGAGGATGGCTACACCTTC
TRBJ2-3	-	-	TRBV29-1	CSAQAGGQAGSTDTQYF	TGCAGCGCCCAGGCTGGGGGACAAGCGGGGAGCACAGATACGCAGTATTTT